The 8 T cell receptor beta chains presented below share a single source sample, sequenced in a study of T cell repertoires in cytomegalovirus infection. One entry per CDR3 protein results from TCRdb running MiXCR on the reads. This table holds 550,000 to 850,000 distinct CDR3 sequences, around a third found once. The antigens of these receptors remain unknown. This specimen was cultured PBMCs, taken from culture after CMV antigen stimulation. These receptors came from a human donor in good health (CMV status not recorded). Some clones in this sample may be carry-over from other donors' samples.

The gene calls are TRBV7-2 and TRBJ1-4, with a weak D call TRBD1 (5 bases). This CDR3 is 13 amino acids long. Trimming removed 4 bases at V and 4 bases at J, with 7 bases between. Looked up from germline, CDR1 is SGHTA and CDR2 is FQGNSA. As DNA, the CDR3 is TGTGCCAGCAGCTCTGACAGTAATGAAAAACTGTTTTTT. Its protein product is CASSSDSNEKLFF.

V is TRBV7-9 and J is TRBJ2-5, with D perhaps TRBD1 (5 bases). Trimming shortened V by 5 bases and J by 4 bases, and 11 bases separated the two germline ends. The CDR3 length is 13 residues. The germline V gene encodes CDR1 SEHNR and CDR2 FQNEAQ (reference sequence). The CDR3 spells CASSPLGAETQYF. The CDR3 bases are TGTGCCAGCAGCCCCCTAGGGGCAGAGACCCAGTACTTC. The whole variable domain, remainder taken from reference TRBV7-9 and TRBJ2-5, is DTGVSQNPRHKITKRGQNVTFRCDPISEHNRLYWYRQTLGQGPEFLTYFQNEAQLEKSRLLSDRFSAERPKGSFSTLEIQRTEQGDSAMYLCASSPLGAETQYFGPGTRLLVL.

The chain links TRBV5-6 to TRBJ1-1; D remains ambiguous. CDR1 is SGHDT, CDR2 YYEEEE, per germline. CDR3 length: 15 residues. Trimming took off 3 bases at V and 0 bases at J, with 12 bases between the two ends. CDR3 bases: TGTGCCAGCAGCTCGACGGGCAACATGAACACTGAAGCTTTCTTT. Translated, it gives CASSSTGNMNTEAFF.

The gene calls are TRBV7-9 and TRBJ2-1, with 8 bases lining up with TRBD2. V dropped 5 bases and J dropped 2; count of bases not matched to a gene: 8. CDR1 SEHNR and CDR2 FQNEAQ come from the germline V gene (reference sequence). The CDR3 totals 16 residues. Here the CDR3 reads CASSPPRGGTYNEQFF. The CDR3 DNA is TGTGCCAGCAGCCCCCCCCGGGGGGGAACCTACAATGAGCAGTTCTTC.

This clonotype was picked up a small number of times. V usage is TRBV5-1 and J usage is TRBJ2-6; tentatively, D is TRBD1 or TRBD2 (5 bases each). The length of the CDR3 is 14 residues. Trimming shortened V by 6 bases and J by 2 bases, and 9 bases separated the two germline ends. Germline values: CDR1 SGHRS, CDR2 YFSETQ. DNA for the CDR3: TGCGCCAGCACCGGGACCCCTGGGGCCAACGTCCTGACTTTC. This translates into CASTGTPGANVLTF.

The chain has TRBV18 and TRBJ2-1; TRBD2 might be the D (6 bases). V was cut by 4 bases and J by 2 bases, with 9 bases left in between. The germline V gene has CDR1 KGHSH and CDR2 LQKENI. This CDR3 comprises 14 residues. The CDR3 loop reads CASSLAVTYNEQFF. CDR3 in DNA: TGTGCCAGCTCACTAGCGGTTACCTACAATGAGCAGTTCTTC.

V and J are TRBV7-9 and TRBJ1-1; possible D gene TRBD1, 5 bases. V lost 8 bases and J 0 bases, leaving 13 bases between the germline ends. The CDR3 is 14 residues long. Germline CDR1 reads SEHNR; CDR2 reads FQNEAQ (reference sequence). DNA for the CDR3: TGTGCCAGCCGCAGATCGGGGGTGAACACTGAAGCTTTCTTT. This encodes CASRRSGVNTEAFF.

This chain joins TRBV7-2 and TRBJ2-1, with TRBD2 matching over 8 bases. Losses at the gene ends were 8 bases for V and 6 bases for J; bases not matched to a gene: 9. Germline assignment: CDR1 SGHTA and CDR2 FQGNSA. This CDR3 region has 14 residues. CDR3 loop: CASVGTRYPNEQFF. Written as DNA, the CDR3 is TGTGCCAGCGTGGGGACTAGGTACCCCAATGAGCAGTTCTTC.